Below, 18 T cell receptor beta chains from the same sample are listed, as sequenced in a study of OX40 agonist ivuxolimab in advanced cancers. Generated by immunoSEQ multiplex PCR, the TCRdb table keeps only in-frame clones and is missing some. Found here are around 50,000 clones, about 74% of them singletons; the top ten hold 2% to 3%. Sequenced material: CD4+ or CD8+ T cells sorted from blood, taken in a trial of the OX40 agonist ivuxolimab. The receptors were gathered from an adult with an advanced solid tumor such as melanoma, head and neck, liver or kidney cancer.

The rearrangement uses TRBV19 and TRBJ2-3, with 9 bases aligning to TRBD2. Trimming took 5 bases from V and 1 from J; bases not matched to a gene: 7. CDR1 LNHDA and CDR2 SQIVND come from the germline V gene (reference sequence). This CDR3 is built from 16 residues. CDR3 coding DNA: TGTGCCAGTAGTTCATATAGCGGGAGTGGCACAGATACGCAGTATTTT. This encodes CASSSYSGSGTDTQYF. The full variable domain, rest sourced from reference TRBV19 and TRBJ2-3, is DGGITQSPKYLFRKEGQNVTLSCEQNLNHDAMYWYRQDPGQGLRLIYYSQIVNDFQKGDIAEGYSVSREKKESFPLTVTSAQKNPTAFYLCASSSYSGSGTDTQYFGPGTRLTVL.

The table lists this clone with a count of one. The chain has TRBV6-1 and TRBJ1-5; 10 nucleotides agree with TRBD1. The CDR3 extends over 15 amino acids. With 6 bases clipped from V and 7 bases from J, the junction kept 9 bases outside the gene matches. Per germline, CDR1 MNHNS and CDR2 SASEGT. The CDR3 sequence: CASSTTGGHGQPQHF. The CDR3 nucleotides read TGTGCCAGCAGCACGACAGGGGGCCACGGACAGCCCCAGCATTTT.

V usage is TRBV7-8 and J usage is TRBJ2-1, with 9 bases lining up with TRBD2. The CDR3 loop spans 15 amino acids. The V gene's germline CDR1 is SGHVS and CDR2 FQNEAQ. Unmatched junction bases numbered 4, after V lost 2 bases and J lost 5 bases. As DNA, the CDR3 is TGTGCCAGCAGCTTAAGGCTAGCGGGAAACAATGAGCAGTTCTTC. Residues: CASSLRLAGNNEQFF.

This clone was observed once. The V and J genes are TRBV18 and TRBJ1-1; 8 bases line up with TRBD1. This CDR3 is built from 16 residues. Trimming removed 3 bases from V and 0 bases from J; junction bases left unmatched: 6. Germline loops: CDR1 KGHSH, CDR2 LQKENI. The chain's CDR3 is CASSPNTGGMNTEAFF. The CDR3 DNA follows: TGTGCCAGCTCACCTAATACAGGGGGGATGAACACTGAAGCTTTCTTT.

This clone was recorded once. J is TRBJ1-2 and V is TRBV5-6; D is ambiguous. The CDR3 consists of 15 residues. V lost 3 bases, J lost 1 base, and 13 bases lay in between. From germline, CDR1 is SGHDT and CDR2 YYEEEE. This chain's CDR3 is CASSSLEVNNYGYTF. Here the CDR3 DNA reads TGTGCCAGCAGCTCGTTGGAGGTCAATAACTATGGCTACACCTTC. The full variable domain, its missing parts supplied by reference TRBV5-6 and TRBJ1-2, is DAGVTQSPTHLIKTRGQQVTLRCSPKSGHDTVSWYQQALGQGPQFIFQYYEEEERQRGNFPDRFSGHQFPNYSSELNVNALLLGDSALYLCASSSLEVNNYGYTFGSGTRLTVV.

This chain links TRBV9 with TRBJ2-1; the D gene could be TRBD1 or TRBD2 (6 bases each). CDR1 and CDR2 (germline): SGDLS, YYNGEE. The CDR3 is made up of 15 amino acids. Trimming removed 0 bases from V and 9 bases from J, with 16 bases in between. This chain's CDR3 is CASSVGGAQSVEQFF. CDR3 bases: TGTGCCAGCAGCGTAGGGGGGGCGCAATCCGTTGAGCAGTTCTTC.

This clone has only one observation. The rearrangement uses TRBV28 and TRBJ2-5, with 7 bases aligning to TRBD2. CDR1 and CDR2 from the germline V gene are MDHEN and SYDVKM. The ends lost 4 bases at V and 9 bases at J; junction bases unmatched: 2. This CDR3 comprises 11 residues. The CDR3 region has the DNA TGTGCCAGCAGTTCCCGGGGGGCCCAGTACTTC. This sequence encodes CASSSRGAQYF.

The genes are TRBV2 and TRBJ1-5; D unresolved. The CDR3 totals 13 residues. Germline loops: CDR1 SNHLY, CDR2 FYNNEI. V was cut by 0 bases and J by 10 bases, with 10 bases left in between. CDR3 sequence (DNA): TGTGCCAGCAGTGAAGCCCGGGCCAGACCCCAGCATTTT. Its protein is CASSEARARPQHF.

The rearrangement joins TRBV5-6 to TRBJ2-7; 10 bases map to TRBD2. The CDR3 has 16 residues. J gave up 1 base and V 4 bases, and 8 bases lay outside the gene matches. Germline loops: CDR1 SGHDT, CDR2 YYEEEE. In nucleotides, the CDR3 is TGTGCCAGCAGCGCCCTGACTAGCGGGTTATCCTACGAGCAGTACTTC. This codes for CASSALTSGLSYEQYF.

The chain employs TRBV11-2 and TRBJ2-1; 14 bases match TRBD2. The V gene end was trimmed by 5 bases and the J gene end by 9 bases; junction bases not matched to a gene: 3. Germline V CDR1 and CDR2: SGHAT, FQNNGV. This CDR3 is built from 14 residues. CDR3 sequence: CASSLGLAGVEQFF. The CDR3 DNA reads TGTGCCAGCAGCCTGGGACTAGCGGGAGTTGAGCAGTTCTTC.

The CDR3 DNA sequence: TGTGCCAGCAGCTTGGTAAGGGGTTCACCCCTCCACTTT. Protein sequence: CASSLVRGSPLHF. The V and J genes are TRBV5-5 and TRBJ1-6; a possible D gene is TRBD1 (5 bases). V was shortened by 0 bases and J by 9 bases, with 7 bases between the two germline ends. This CDR3 has 13 amino acids. CDR1 and CDR2 (germline): SGHKS, YYEKEE (reference sequence).

The V gene is TRBV2, the J gene TRBJ1-5; possibly TRBD1 for D (6 bases). Germline-derived CDR1 and CDR2 are SNHLY and FYNNEI. CDR3 size: 14 residues. The germline V and J ends were trimmed by 3 bases and 6 bases, with 12 bases remaining between them. The DNA for the CDR3 is TGTGCCAGCAGTGAGGTTCAGGGGATTCAGCCCCAGCATTTT. Amino acid sequence: CASSEVQGIQPQHF.

The chain joins TRBV5-1 to TRBJ2-1, with 13 bases fitting TRBD2. The CDR3 runs 17 residues. CDR1 and CDR2 (germline): SGHRS, YFSETQ. Trimming took 4 bases from V and 8 from J; bases not matched to a gene: 12. The CDR3 sequence: CASSRSRTSGGSYEQFF. The CDR3 DNA follows: TGCGCCAGCAGCCGATCTAGGACTAGCGGGGGTTCATATGAGCAGTTCTTC.

The chain links TRBV18 to TRBJ2-5, with D unresolved. The CDR3 spans 14 residues. Trimming removed 3 bases from V and 8 bases from J, with 16 bases in between. Germline lookup yields CDR1 KGHSH and CDR2 LQKENI. The CDR3 DNA reads TGTGCCAGCTCACCGACGACTGGAATTCGAACCCAGTACTTC. This codes for CASSPTTGIRTQYF. The full variable domain, rest sourced from reference TRBV18 and TRBJ2-5, is NAGVMQNPRHLVRRRGQEARLRCSPMKGHSHVYWYRQLPEEGLKFMVYLQKENIIDESGMPKERFSAEFPKEGPSILRIQQVVRGDSAAYFCASSPTTGIRTQYFGPGTRLLVL.

The V gene is TRBV27, the J gene TRBJ2-1; TRBD2 is a possible D gene (7 bases). Germline V gene sequence: CDR1 MNHEY, CDR2 SMNVEV (reference sequence). Trimming took off 2 bases at V and 0 bases at J, with 11 bases between the two ends. CDR3 length: 16 amino acids. Here the CDR3 DNA reads TGTGCCAGCAGTTTAGAGGGGGAGGGCTCCTACAATGAGCAGTTCTTC. This translates into CASSLEGEGSYNEQFF.

This clone was detected a few times. V usage is TRBV19 and J usage is TRBJ2-1, with 15 bases fitting TRBD2. V lost 5 bases and J lost 4; bases outside the gene matches: 9. The CDR3 is 18 residues long. Germline lookup yields CDR1 LNHDA and CDR2 SQIVND (reference sequence). CDR3 in amino acids: CASSPRTSGRAWYNEQFF. In nucleotides, the CDR3 is TGTGCCAGTAGTCCACGGACTAGCGGGAGGGCCTGGTACAATGAGCAGTTCTTC.

Note on this clone: At one end, the junction sequence differs from germline, possibly due to a read error. The J gene is TRBJ2-2, the V gene TRBV11-3; 7 bases are shared with TRBD1. The CDR3 runs 15 residues. Germline V gene lookup returns CDR1 SGHNT and CDR2 YENEEA. The chain's CDR3 is CVSSLGGQVTGELFF. In nucleotides, the CDR3 is TGTGTCAGCAGCTTGGGTGGACAGGTCACCGGGGAGCTGTTTTTT.

This clone was observed a single time. The chain carries TRBV5-4 and TRBJ2-1; D is uncertain. Trimming left V 2 bases short and J 6 bases short, with 9 bases between. The CDR3 has 13 residues. Germline lookup yields CDR1 SGHNT and CDR2 YYREEE (reference sequence). The CDR3 DNA reads as TGTGCCAGCAGCTTCGCCTCGGTCAATGAGCAGTTCTTC. Translating gives CASSFASVNEQFF.